Sequencing of this T cell receptor (beta chain) was carried out in a study of cytomegalovirus exposure and HLA in healthy donors. In the study overall: Roughly 77 million unique TCRs from HLA-typed donors made up an early data release.

The table lists this clone with a few counts. Its antigen is not identified. Primers included in the PCR were 60 Vbeta and 13 Jbeta primers. The data were produced by immunoSEQ multiplex PCR, yet TCRdb's version contains in-frame clones alone and is incomplete. Among fewer than 200,000 clones listed, approximately 80% were seen once. Losses at the gene ends were 5 bases for V and 4 bases for J; bases not matched to a gene: 13. Germline V gene data show CDR1 as SGHTA and CDR2 as FQGNSA. This CDR3 contains 17 residues. Findings of the study overall: It was taken for granted in presence/absence analyses that sequencing depth across donors was roughly uniform. Some 16,000 TCR beta sequences were associated with HLA alleles at 0.05 false discovery rate in a later analysis. Cytomegalovirus-associated status was assigned to some 180 TCR beta chains.

The chain uses TRBV7-2 and TRBJ2-1, with TRBD2 matching 8 bases. Sequencing was performed on PBMCs. The TCR sequence derives from a woman between 35 and 50 years old in good health and CMV-seropositive. CDR3 in amino acids: CASSVNYGGAGYNEQFF. In DNA form, the CDR3 reads TGTGCCAGCAGCGTAAACTACGGGGGGGCCGGGTACAATGAGCAGTTCTTC.